This passage covers 12 T cell receptor beta chains from one sample sequenced in a study of identical twins. TCRdb reprocessed the 5' RACE reads via MiXCR and lists one record per CDR3 protein. The table has under 400,000 distinct CDR3 sequences, roughly 10% seen once; the top ten hold 8% to 9.5%. Sequencing was carried out using naive T cells sorted from blood. These receptors all stem from a woman aged 45-65 years in good health.

The chain carries TRBV21-1 and TRBJ2-7; whether TRBD1, the table's D call, matches the DNA was not checked. TRBV21-1 is a pseudogene segment. The CDR3 contains 14 residues. CDR3 in amino acids: CASKRPDLSYEQYV. CDR3 coding DNA: TGTGCCAGCAAACGCCCGGACCTCTCCTACGAGCAGTACGTC.

The CDR3 region has the DNA TGCGCCAGCAGTGAGAGGGAGGGAGCCGAGCAGTACTTC. Its translation: CASSEREGAEQYF. J is TRBJ2-7 and V is TRBV10-2, with 7 bases that match TRBD2. J gave up 6 bases and V 2 bases, and 4 bases lay outside the gene matches. The CDR3 spans 13 residues. From germline, CDR1 is WSHSY and CDR2 SAAADI.

V is TRBV12-3 or TRBV12-4 and J is TRBJ2-5; 13 bases are a match to TRBD2. Unmatched junction bases numbered 2, after V lost 3 bases and J lost 1 base. This CDR3 is built from 16 residues. CDR3 DNA: TGTGCCAGCAGTTTTGGACTAGCGGGGGCCCAAGAGACCCAGTACTTC. Its protein product is CASSFGLAGAQETQYF.

This clonotype has just a few counts. The CDR3 spells CASSLAGAGAVFF. Written as DNA, the CDR3 is TGCGCCAGCAGCTTGGCCGGGGCAGGGGCCGTGTTCTTC. The chain has TRBV5-1 and TRBJ2-1; D might be TRBD1 (6 bases). Trimming pared 0 bases from V and 15 bases from J, leaving 16 bases between. The germline V gene encodes CDR1 SGHRS and CDR2 YFSETQ. The CDR3 covers 13 residues.

This clonotype was counted at least ten times. V is TRBV11-2 and J is TRBJ2-3; D gene unclear. Germline V CDR1 and CDR2: SGHAT, FQNNGV. This CDR3 region has 14 residues. V was clipped by 1 base and J by 5 bases, with 10 bases between them. The CDR3 loop is CASSLVDLVDTQYF. DNA for the CDR3: TGTGCCAGCAGCTTAGTGGATTTGGTAGATACGCAGTATTTT. Full variable domain (outside the CDR3, taken from reference TRBV11-2 and TRBJ2-3): EAGVAQSPRYKIIEKRQSVAFWCNPISGHATLYWYQQILGQGPKLLIQFQNNGVVDDSQLPKDRFSAERLKGVDSTLKIQPAKLEDSAVYLCASSLVDLVDTQYFGPGTRLTVL.

The chain employs TRBV29-1 and TRBJ2-3; 10 bases are a match to TRBD2. The V gene's germline CDR1 is SQVTM and CDR2 ANQGSEA. V dropped 8 bases and J dropped 1; count of bases not matched to a gene: 15. There are 17 residues in the CDR3. The chain's CDR3 is CSSLTGGLAGGTDTQYF. CDR3 DNA sequence: TGCAGCTCCCTTACGGGGGGGCTAGCGGGAGGCACAGATACGCAGTATTTT.

The table lists this clonotype with a few counts. The chain is built from TRBV5-1 and TRBJ2-7; possible D gene TRBD1, 6 bases. This CDR3 contains 14 residues. CDR1 is SGHRS, CDR2 YFSETQ, per germline. V was trimmed by 1 base and J by 2 bases, leaving 10 bases between them. CDR3 sequence: CASSLRGSPYEQYF. The CDR3 region has the DNA TGCGCCAGCAGCTTGAGGGGGAGTCCCTACGAGCAGTACTTC. The variable domain in full, completed from reference TRBV5-1 and TRBJ2-7, reads KAGVTQTPRYLIKTRGQQVTLSCSPISGHRSVSWYQQTPGQGLQFLFEYFSETQRNKGNFPGRFSGRQFSNSRSEMNVSTLELGDSALYLCASSLRGSPYEQYFGPGTRLTVT.

This clonotype occurred a few times. The chain couples TRBV5-1 to TRBJ2-1; D is unresolved. The V gene's germline CDR1 is SGHRS and CDR2 YFSETQ. CDR3 size: 12 residues. Trimming shortened V by 0 bases and J by 7 bases, and 5 bases separated the two germline ends. CDR3 loop: CASSLARNEQFF. The DNA for the CDR3 is TGCGCCAGCAGCTTGGCACGGAATGAGCAGTTCTTC. Combining the CDR3 with reference TRBV5-1 and TRBJ2-1 gives the whole variable domain KAGVTQTPRYLIKTRGQQVTLSCSPISGHRSVSWYQQTPGQGLQFLFEYFSETQRNKGNFPGRFSGRQFSNSRSEMNVSTLELGDSALYLCASSLARNEQFFGPGTRLTVL.

This clonotype came up many times. The gene calls are TRBV30 and TRBJ2-7; D not certain. Between the trimmed V and J ends, which lost 1 base and 6 bases, there was a span of 10 bases. The germline V gene has CDR1 GTSNPN and CDR2 SVGIG (reference sequence). The CDR3 length is 12 residues. CDR3 amino acids: CAWSAGASEQYF. For the CDR3, the DNA is TGTGCCTGGAGTGCGGGCGCAAGCGAGCAGTACTTC.

The chain joins TRBV5-1 to TRBJ2-3, with 7 bases lining up with TRBD1. Germline V CDR1 and CDR2: SGHRS, YFSETQ. This CDR3 is built from 15 residues. The V gene end was trimmed by 1 base and the J gene end by 2 bases; junction bases not matched to a gene: 4. CDR3 DNA: TGCGCCAGCAGCTTGATGACAGGGCCCACAGATACGCAGTATTTT. It is translated as CASSLMTGPTDTQYF.

The CDR3: CASPRLAGGREQFF. The CDR3 DNA follows: TGTGCCAGCCCTCGGCTAGCGGGCGGACGTGAGCAGTTCTTC. V and J are TRBV7-2 and TRBJ2-1; 8 bases align to TRBD2. The J segment lost 9 bases and the V segment lost 8 bases, leaving 12 bases of the junction unmatched. This CDR3 has 14 amino acids. Germline CDR1 reads SGHTA; CDR2 reads FQGNSA.

This clonotype was detected only a few times. The chain links TRBV10-3 to TRBJ2-3, with D perhaps matching TRBD2 (6 bases). Germline V gene lookup returns CDR1 ENHRY and CDR2 SYGVKD. The V gene lost 2 bases and the J gene lost 2 bases, with 17 bases spanning the gap. The CDR3 is 17 amino acids. The CDR3 nucleotides are TGTGCCATCAGTGAGCCCCGGGGGAAAGGGGTCACAGATACGCAGTATTTT. This encodes CAISEPRGKGVTDTQYF.